The table lists the clone carrying this T cell receptor (beta chain) with a few counts. Here the gene names and germline are mouse. The read comes to an end 1 residue before the CDR3 does, leaving the germline J gene to fill in the end. Trimming took 2 bases from V and 1 from J, leaving 5 bases between them. This CDR3 spans 13 amino acids. CDR1 KGHPV and CDR2 FQNQEV come from the germline V gene (reference sequence). The data were produced by immunoSEQ multiplex PCR, yet TCRdb's version contains in-frame clones alone and is incomplete. The sample contains a few thousand clones, less than 35% of which appear only once. The data belong to a study of tissue T cells after allogeneic stem cell transplantation. The time point denotes: mouse harvest day 14 after allogeneic transplant. Each mouse received 10^7 T-cell-depleted marrow cells plus 10^6 splenic CD5+ T cells by tail vein.

J is TRBJ1-1 and V is TRBV26; D is unresolved. The receptor was isolated from a female BALB/c mouse given C57BL/6 T cells with graft-versus-host disease after an allogeneic hematopoietic cell transplant. The source material was skin. The DNA read from the CDR3 is TGTGCCAGCAGTCTGGCGGTGAACACAGAAGTCTTC. This codes for CASSLAVNTEVF. The CDR3 in its entirety is CASSLAVNTEVFF.